The sequence of this T cell receptor beta chain was determined in a study of CD8 T cells in ankylosing spondylitis. For this clonotype: What it binds is not known.

5'-RACE, quantitative and with molecular barcodes, yielded the TCR beta libraries. MiXCR, run by TCRdb on the 5' RACE reads, gives a single entry per CDR3 protein. In the table there are around 540,000 distinct CDR3 sequences, roughly 13% of which are singletons. The junction had 7 bases not matched to a gene; V was cut back by 7 bases and J by 12 bases. The CDR3 length is 12 residues. Germline V gene lookup returns CDR1 LNHDA and CDR2 SQIVND (reference sequence). Findings and limits, study-wide: Some of these motif variants have turned up before, in reports on reactive arthritis synovial fluid and blood. Clones linked to the disease showed a CD8+ phenotype. They occurred at relatively low frequencies in peripheral blood. Disease-linked clones reportedly concentrated significantly in matched ankylosing spondylitis synovial fluid. A motif of under 10 highly homologous TCR beta variants was seen as apparently characteristic of ankylosing spondylitis blood.

Sequenced sample: blood, either unsorted or a sorted T cell fraction (not recorded which). The receptor's source is a male donor with ankylosing spondylitis. V usage is TRBV19 and J usage is TRBJ2-1, with 9 bases fitting TRBD2. The CDR3 DNA sequence: TGTGCCAGTAACGCGGGAGGGCCGTCGCAGTTCTTC. It yields the protein CASNAGGPSQFF. Using reference TRBV19 and TRBJ2-1 for the parts outside the CDR3, the full variable domain is DGGITQSPKYLFRKEGQNVTLSCEQNLNHDAMYWYRQDPGQGLRLIYYSQIVNDFQKGDIAEGYSVSREKKESFPLTVTSAQKNPTAFYLCASNAGGPSQFFGPGTRLTVL.